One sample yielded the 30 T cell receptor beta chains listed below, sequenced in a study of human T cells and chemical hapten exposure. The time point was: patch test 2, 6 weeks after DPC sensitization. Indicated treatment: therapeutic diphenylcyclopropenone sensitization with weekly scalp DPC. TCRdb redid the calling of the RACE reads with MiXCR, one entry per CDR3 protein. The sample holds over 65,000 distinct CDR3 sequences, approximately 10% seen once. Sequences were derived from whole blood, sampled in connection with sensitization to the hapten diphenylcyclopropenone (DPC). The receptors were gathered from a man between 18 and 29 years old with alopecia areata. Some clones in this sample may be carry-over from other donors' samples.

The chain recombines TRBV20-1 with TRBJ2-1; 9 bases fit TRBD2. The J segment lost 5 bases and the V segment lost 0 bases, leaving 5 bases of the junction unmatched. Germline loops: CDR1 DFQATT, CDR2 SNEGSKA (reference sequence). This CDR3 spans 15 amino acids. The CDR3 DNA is TGCAGTGCTAGAGATGCGGGGGGGTTCAACAATGAGCAGTTCTTC. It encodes CSARDAGGFNNEQFF.

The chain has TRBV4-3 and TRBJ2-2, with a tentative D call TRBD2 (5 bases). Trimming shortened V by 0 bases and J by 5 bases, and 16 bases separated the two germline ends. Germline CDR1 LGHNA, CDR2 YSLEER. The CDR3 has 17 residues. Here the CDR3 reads CASSQEGGSRGTGELFF. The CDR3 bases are TGCGCCAGCAGCCAAGAAGGAGGCAGCCGTGGGACCGGGGAGCTGTTTTTT.

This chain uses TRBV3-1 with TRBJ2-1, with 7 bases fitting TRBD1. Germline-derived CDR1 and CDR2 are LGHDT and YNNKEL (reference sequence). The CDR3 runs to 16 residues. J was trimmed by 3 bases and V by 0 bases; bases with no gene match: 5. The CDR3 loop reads CASSQDHGQDYNEQFF. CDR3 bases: TGTGCCAGCAGCCAAGATCATGGACAGGACTACAATGAGCAGTTCTTC.

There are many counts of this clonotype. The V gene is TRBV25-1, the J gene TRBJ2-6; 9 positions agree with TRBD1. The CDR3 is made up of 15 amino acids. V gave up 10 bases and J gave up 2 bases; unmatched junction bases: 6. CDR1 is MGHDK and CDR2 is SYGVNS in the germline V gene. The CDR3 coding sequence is TGTGCCACCGTAACAGGGGGCGCTGGGGCCAACGTCCTGACTTTC. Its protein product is CATVTGGAGANVLTF.

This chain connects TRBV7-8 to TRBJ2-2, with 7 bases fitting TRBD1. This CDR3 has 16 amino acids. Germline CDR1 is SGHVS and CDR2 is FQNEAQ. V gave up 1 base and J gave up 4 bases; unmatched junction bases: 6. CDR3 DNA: TGTGCCAGCAGCTTAGTACAGGGGAATCCCACCGGGGAGCTGTTTTTT. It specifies CASSLVQGNPTGELFF.

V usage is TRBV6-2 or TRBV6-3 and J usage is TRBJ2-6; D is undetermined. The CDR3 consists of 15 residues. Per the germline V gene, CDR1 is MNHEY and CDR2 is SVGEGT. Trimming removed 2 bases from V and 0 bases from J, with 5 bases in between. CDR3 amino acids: CASSYDISGANVLTF. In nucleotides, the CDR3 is TGTGCCAGCAGTTACGATATCTCTGGGGCCAACGTCCTGACTTTC.

CDR3 nucleotide sequence: TGTGCCAGCACCGTGGACAGGGGAGGCAATCAGCCCCAGCATTTT. Protein sequence: CASTVDRGGNQPQHF. The chain combines TRBV6-6 with TRBJ1-5; TRBD1 matches at 9 bases. J lost 2 bases, V lost 7 bases, and 6 bases had no gene match. CDR3 length: 15 amino acids. Germline CDR1 reads MNHNY; CDR2 reads SVGAGI (reference sequence).

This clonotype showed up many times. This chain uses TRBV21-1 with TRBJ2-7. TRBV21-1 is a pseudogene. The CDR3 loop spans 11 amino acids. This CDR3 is CANQEAYEQYV. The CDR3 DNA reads TGTGCCAACCAAGAGGCCTACGAGCAGTACGTC.

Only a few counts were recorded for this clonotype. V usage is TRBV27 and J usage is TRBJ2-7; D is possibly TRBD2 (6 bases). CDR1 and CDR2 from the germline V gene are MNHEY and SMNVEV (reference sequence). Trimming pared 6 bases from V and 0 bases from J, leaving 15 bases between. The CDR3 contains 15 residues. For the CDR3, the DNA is TGTGCCAGCAGGGACCCGGACGGGAGCTCCTACGAGCAGTACTTC. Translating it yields CASRDPDGSSYEQYF.

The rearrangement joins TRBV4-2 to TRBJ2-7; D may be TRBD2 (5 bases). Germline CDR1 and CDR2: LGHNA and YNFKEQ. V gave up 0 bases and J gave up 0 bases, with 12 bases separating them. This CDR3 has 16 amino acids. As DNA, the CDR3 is TGTGCCAGCAGCCAAGATTTTCCGGGGAGCTCCTACGAGCAGTACTTC. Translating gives CASSQDFPGSSYEQYF.

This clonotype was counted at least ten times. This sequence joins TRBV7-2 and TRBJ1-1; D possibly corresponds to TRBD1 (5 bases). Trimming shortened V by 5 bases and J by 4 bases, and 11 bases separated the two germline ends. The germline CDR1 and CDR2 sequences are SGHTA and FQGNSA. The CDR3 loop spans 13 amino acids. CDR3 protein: CASSPGGGTEAFF. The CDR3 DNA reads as TGTGCCAGCAGCCCCGGTGGGGGCACTGAAGCTTTCTTT.

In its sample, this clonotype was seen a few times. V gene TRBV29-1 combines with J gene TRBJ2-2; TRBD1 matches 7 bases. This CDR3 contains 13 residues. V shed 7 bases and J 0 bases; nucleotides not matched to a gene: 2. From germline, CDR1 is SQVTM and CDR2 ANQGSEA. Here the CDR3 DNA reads TGCAGCGCGGGGACAGCGAACACCGGGGAGCTGTTTTTT. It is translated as CSAGTANTGELFF.

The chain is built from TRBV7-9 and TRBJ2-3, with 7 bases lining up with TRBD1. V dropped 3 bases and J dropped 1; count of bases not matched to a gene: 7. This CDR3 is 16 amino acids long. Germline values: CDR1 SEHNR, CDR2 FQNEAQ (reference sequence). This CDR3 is CASSFRRQGRTDTQYF. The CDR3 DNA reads TGTGCCAGCAGCTTCCGTCGACAGGGTCGCACAGATACGCAGTATTTT. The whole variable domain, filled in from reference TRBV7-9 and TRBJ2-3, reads DTGVSQNPRHKITKRGQNVTFRCDPISEHNRLYWYRQTLGQGPEFLTYFQNEAQLEKSRLLSDRFSAERPKGSFSTLEIQRTEQGDSAMYLCASSFRRQGRTDTQYFGPGTRLTVL.

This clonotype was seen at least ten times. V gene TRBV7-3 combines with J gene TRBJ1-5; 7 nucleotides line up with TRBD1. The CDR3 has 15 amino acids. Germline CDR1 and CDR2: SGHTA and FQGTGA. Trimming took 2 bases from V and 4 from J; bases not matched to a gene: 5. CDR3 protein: CASSLGGQANQPQHF. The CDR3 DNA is TGTGCCAGCAGCTTAGGTGGACAGGCAAATCAGCCCCAGCATTTT.

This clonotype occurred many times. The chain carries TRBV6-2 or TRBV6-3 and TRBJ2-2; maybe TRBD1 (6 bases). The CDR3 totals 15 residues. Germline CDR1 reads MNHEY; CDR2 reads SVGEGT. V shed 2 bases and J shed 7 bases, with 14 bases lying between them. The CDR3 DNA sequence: TGTGCCAGCAGTTACATCAGGGGTACAAGCGGGGAGCTGTTTTTT. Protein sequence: CASSYIRGTSGELFF.

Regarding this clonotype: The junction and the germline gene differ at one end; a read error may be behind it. The CDR3, as DNA: TGTGCCAGTAGTAGACAGGCCGGCAAGGGAAAGGGTTCCAATGGGCAGTTCTTC. It translates to CASSRQAGKGKGSNGQFF. This chain uses TRBV19 with TRBJ2-1; TRBD1 might be the D (6 bases). This CDR3 region has 18 residues. Germline loops: CDR1 LNHDA, CDR2 SQIVND (reference sequence).

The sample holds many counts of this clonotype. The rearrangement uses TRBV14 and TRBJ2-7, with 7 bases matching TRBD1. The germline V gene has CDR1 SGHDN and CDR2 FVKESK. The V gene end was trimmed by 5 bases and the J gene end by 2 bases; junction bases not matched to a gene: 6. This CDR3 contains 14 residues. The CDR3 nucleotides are TGTGCCAGCAGCGGTTACAGGGGCACCTACGAGCAGTACTTC. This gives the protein CASSGYRGTYEQYF. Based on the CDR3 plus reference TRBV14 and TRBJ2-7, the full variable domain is EAGVTQFPSHSVIEKGQTVTLRCDPISGHDNLYWYRRVMGKEIKFLLHFVKESKQDESGMPNNRFLAERTGGTYSTLKVQPAELEDSGVYFCASSGYRGTYEQYFGPGTRLTVT.

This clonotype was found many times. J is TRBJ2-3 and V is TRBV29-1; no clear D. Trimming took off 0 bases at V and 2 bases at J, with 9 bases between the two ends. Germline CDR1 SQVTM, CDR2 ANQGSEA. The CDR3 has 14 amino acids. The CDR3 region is CSVEDSRSTDTQYF. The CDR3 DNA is TGCAGCGTTGAAGATTCGAGGTCCACAGATACGCAGTATTTT.

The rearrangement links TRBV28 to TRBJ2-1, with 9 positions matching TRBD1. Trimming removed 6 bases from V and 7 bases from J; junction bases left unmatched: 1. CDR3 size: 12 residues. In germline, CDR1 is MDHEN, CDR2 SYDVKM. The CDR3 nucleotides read TGTGCCAGCAGACAGGGGGCAAATGAGCAGTTCTTC. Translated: CASRQGANEQFF.

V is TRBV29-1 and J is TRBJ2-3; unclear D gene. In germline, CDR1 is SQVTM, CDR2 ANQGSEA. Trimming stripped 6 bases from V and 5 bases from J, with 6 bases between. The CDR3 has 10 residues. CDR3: CSVLLDTQYF. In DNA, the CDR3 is TGCAGCGTCCTACTAGATACGCAGTATTTT.

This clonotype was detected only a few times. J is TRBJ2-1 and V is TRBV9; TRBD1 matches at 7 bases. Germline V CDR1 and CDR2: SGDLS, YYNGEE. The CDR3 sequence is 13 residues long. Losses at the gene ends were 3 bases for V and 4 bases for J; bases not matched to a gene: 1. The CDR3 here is CASSGQGYNEQFF. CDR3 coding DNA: TGTGCCAGCAGCGGACAGGGTTACAATGAGCAGTTCTTC.

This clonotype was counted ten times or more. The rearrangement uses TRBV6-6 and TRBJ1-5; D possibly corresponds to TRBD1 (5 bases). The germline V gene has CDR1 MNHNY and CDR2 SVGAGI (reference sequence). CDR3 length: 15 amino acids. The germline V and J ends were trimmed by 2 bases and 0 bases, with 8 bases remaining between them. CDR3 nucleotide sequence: TGTGCCAGCAGTTACGGGGCATATAGCAATCAGCCCCAGCATTTT. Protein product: CASSYGAYSNQPQHF.

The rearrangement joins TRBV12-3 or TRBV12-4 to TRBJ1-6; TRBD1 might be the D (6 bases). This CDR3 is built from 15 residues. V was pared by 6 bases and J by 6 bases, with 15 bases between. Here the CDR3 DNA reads TGTGCCAGCAGCAACCGCGACAGGATTAATTCACCCCTCCACTTT. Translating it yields CASSNRDRINSPLHF.

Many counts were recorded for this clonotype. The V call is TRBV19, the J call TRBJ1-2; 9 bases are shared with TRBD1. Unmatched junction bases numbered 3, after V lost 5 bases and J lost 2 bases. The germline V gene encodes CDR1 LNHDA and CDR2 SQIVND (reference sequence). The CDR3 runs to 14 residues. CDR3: CASSLTGGNYGYTF. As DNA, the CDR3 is TGTGCCAGTAGTCTAACAGGGGGCAACTATGGCTACACCTTC.

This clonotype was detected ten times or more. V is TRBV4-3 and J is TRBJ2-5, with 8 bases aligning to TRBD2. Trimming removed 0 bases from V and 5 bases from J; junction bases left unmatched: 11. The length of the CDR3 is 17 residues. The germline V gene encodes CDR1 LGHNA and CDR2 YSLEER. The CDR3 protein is CASSQDNFGAGVETQYF. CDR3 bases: TGCGCCAGCAGCCAAGATAATTTTGGAGCGGGGGTTGAGACCCAGTACTTC.

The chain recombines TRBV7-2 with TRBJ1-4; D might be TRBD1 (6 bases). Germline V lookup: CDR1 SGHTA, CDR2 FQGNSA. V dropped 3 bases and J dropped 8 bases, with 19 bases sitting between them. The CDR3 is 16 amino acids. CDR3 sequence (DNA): TGTGCCAGCAGCTTGGGGGGCGGTACTGAAAGCGAAAAACTGTTTTTT. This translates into CASSLGGGTESEKLFF.

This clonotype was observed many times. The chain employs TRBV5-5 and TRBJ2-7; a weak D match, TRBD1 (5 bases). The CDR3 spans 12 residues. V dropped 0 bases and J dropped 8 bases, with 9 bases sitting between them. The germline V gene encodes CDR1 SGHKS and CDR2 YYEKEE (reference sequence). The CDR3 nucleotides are TGTGCCAGCAGCTTGGCCAGGGCGAAGCAGTACTTC. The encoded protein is CASSLARAKQYF.

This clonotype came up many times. The CDR3 DNA reads TGTGCCAGCTCACCAGTCGGGACAGGGTCACCCACTGAAGCTTTCTTT. This encodes CASSPVGTGSPTEAFF. The chain carries TRBV18 and TRBJ1-1; 9 bases fit TRBD1. The ends lost 2 bases at V and 4 bases at J; junction bases unmatched: 8. This CDR3 has 16 residues. Germline values: CDR1 KGHSH, CDR2 LQKENI.

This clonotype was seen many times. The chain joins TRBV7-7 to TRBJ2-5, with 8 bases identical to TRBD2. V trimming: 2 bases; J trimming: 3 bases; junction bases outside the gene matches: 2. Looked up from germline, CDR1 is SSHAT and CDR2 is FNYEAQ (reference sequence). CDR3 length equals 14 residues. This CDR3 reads CASSLLGLEETQYF. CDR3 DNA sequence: TGTGCCAGCAGCTTACTGGGACTAGAAGAGACCCAGTACTTC.

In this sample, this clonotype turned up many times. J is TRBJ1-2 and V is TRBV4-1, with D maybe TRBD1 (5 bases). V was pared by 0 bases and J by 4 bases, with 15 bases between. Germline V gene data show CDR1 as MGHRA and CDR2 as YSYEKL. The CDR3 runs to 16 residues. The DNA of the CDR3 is TGCGCCAGCAGCCAAGATCAGCAGGGCGGTCGCTATGGCTACACCTTC. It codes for CASSQDQQGGRYGYTF.